This T cell receptor beta chain derives from a study of T cell changes during pregnancy in multiple sclerosis. Some clones are missing from TCRdb's copy, which holds only in-frame ones; the method was immunoSEQ multiplex PCR. The sample comprises some 64,000 clones, 90% to 95% of which are singletons, and more than 1.2% rests with the top ten. Trimming cost V 5 bases and J 10 bases, with 14 bases left between them. The CDR3 is made up of 12 amino acids. Per germline, CDR1 SGHTA and CDR2 FQGNSA. The origin of this receptor is a female donor with multiple sclerosis, enrolled in a pregnancy study. Specimen: peripheral blood, collected after pregnancy. The V call is TRBV7-2, the J call TRBJ1-1; no clear D. The CDR3 DNA sequence: TGTGCCAGCAGCCCCCCCGGGTCCAGAGCTTTCTTT. Protein sequence: CASSPPGSRAFF.